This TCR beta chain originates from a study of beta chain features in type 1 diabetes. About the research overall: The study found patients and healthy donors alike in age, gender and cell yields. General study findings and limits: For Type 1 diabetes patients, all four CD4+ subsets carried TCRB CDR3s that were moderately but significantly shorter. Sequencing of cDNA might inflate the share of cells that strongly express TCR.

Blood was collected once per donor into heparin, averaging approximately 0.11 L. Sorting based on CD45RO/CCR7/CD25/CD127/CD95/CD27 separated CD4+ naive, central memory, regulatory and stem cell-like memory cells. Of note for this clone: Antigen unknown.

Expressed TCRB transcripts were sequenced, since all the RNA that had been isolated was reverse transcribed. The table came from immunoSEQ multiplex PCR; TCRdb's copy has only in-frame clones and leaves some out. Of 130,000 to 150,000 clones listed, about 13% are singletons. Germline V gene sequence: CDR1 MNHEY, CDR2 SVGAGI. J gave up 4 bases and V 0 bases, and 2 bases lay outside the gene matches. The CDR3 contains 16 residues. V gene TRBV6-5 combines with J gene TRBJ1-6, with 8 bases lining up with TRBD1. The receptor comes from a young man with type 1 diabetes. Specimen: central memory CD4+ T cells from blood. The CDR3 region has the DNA TGTGCCAGCAGTTACTCAGGACAGGGTTATAATTCACCCCTCCACTTT. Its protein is CASSYSGQGYNSPLHF.